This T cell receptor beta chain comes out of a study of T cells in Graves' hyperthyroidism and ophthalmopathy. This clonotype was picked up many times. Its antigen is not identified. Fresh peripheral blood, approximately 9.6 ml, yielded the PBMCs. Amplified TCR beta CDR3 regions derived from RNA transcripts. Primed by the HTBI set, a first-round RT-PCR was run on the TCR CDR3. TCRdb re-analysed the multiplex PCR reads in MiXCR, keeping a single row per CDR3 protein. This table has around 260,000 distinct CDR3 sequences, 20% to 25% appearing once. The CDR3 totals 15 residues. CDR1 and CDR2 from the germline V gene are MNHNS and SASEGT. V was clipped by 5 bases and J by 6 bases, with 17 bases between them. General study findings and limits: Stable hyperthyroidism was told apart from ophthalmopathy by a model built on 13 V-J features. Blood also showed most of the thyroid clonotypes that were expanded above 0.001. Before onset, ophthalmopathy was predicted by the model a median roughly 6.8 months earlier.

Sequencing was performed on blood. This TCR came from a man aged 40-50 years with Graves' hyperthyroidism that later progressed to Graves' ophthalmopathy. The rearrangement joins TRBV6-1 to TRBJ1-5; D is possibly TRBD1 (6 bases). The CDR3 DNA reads TGTGCCAGCAGTCAAAATTCAGGGGTAGGTCAGCCCCAGCATTTT. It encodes CASSQNSGVGQPQHF.